The 7 T cell receptor beta chains in this list originate from one sample, sequenced in a study of CD8 T cells in ankylosing spondylitis. Study-wide points: Roughly eight highly homologous variants made up a TCR beta motif that seemed to typify ankylosing spondylitis blood.

TCRdb fed the 5' RACE reads into MiXCR, producing one record per CDR3 protein. The sample has 700,000 or so distinct CDR3 sequences; roughly 19% are singletons. Antigen specificity for these receptors is unknown. Sequencing was carried out using blood, either unsorted or a sorted T cell fraction (not recorded which). Receptors were obtained from a male donor with ankylosing spondylitis.

This clonotype showed up many times. J is TRBJ1-2 and V is TRBV10-3, with D unclear. V shed 3 bases and J shed 8 bases, with 10 bases lying between them. The CDR3 is 12 amino acids. Germline V gene sequence: CDR1 ENHRY, CDR2 SYGVKD. The CDR3 here is CAISEREGGYTF. For the CDR3, the DNA is TGTGCCATCAGTGAACGAGAAGGGGGCTACACCTTC.

The chain carries TRBV7-9 and TRBJ1-1; no reliable D call. This CDR3 has 14 amino acids. V lost 4 bases and J lost 3, with 12 bases in between. From germline, CDR1 is SEHNR and CDR2 FQNEAQ (reference sequence). CDR3 amino acids: CASSSSTRYTEAFF. Here the CDR3 DNA reads TGTGCCAGCAGCTCCTCTACGAGATACACTGAAGCTTTCTTT.

This clonotype was seen ten or more times. This chain connects TRBV20-1 to TRBJ1-4; no clear D. This CDR3 region has 13 residues. The V end was cut by 0 bases, the J end by 7 bases, with 9 bases between. Germline CDR1 reads DFQATT; CDR2 reads SNEGSKA (reference sequence). This chain's CDR3 is CSARDPGSEKLFF. The CDR3, as DNA: TGCAGTGCTAGAGATCCGGGGAGTGAAAAACTGTTTTTT.

In this sample, this clonotype turned up once. This rearrangement joins TRBV6-1 to TRBJ1-1; no clear D. The V gene lost 2 bases and the J gene lost 2 bases, with 15 bases spanning the gap. The germline V gene encodes CDR1 MNHNS and CDR2 SASEGT. There are 16 residues in the CDR3. The CDR3, as DNA: TGTGCCAGCAGTGAAATCCCCCTCGGGGATAACACTGAAGCTTTCTTT. It codes for CASSEIPLGDNTEAFF.

The gene calls are TRBV5-4 and TRBJ1-6; D gene unclear. Deletions cut 2 bases from V and 3 bases from J, with 6 bases between. The germline gives CDR1 SGHNT, CDR2 YYREEE (reference sequence). The CDR3 totals 14 residues. CDR3 region: CASSLQIYNSPLHF. The DNA of the CDR3 is TGTGCCAGCAGCTTACAGATCTATAATTCACCCCTCCACTTT.

This clonotype turned up a few times. The rearrangement joins TRBV7-3 to TRBJ2-1; maybe TRBD2 (6 bases). The germline V gene encodes CDR1 SGHTA and CDR2 FQGTGA. V dropped 2 bases and J dropped 5 bases, with 13 bases sitting between them. The CDR3 sequence is 15 residues long. CDR3 nucleotide sequence: TGTGCCAGCAGCTTAGCAGTGGGAGGTCACAATGAGCAGTTCTTC. Its translation: CASSLAVGGHNEQFF.

This clonotype was observed a handful of times. J is TRBJ2-5 and V is TRBV7-9; D possibly corresponds to TRBD2 (5 bases). Trimming shortened V by 1 base and J by 0 bases, and 9 bases separated the two germline ends. The CDR3 runs 15 residues. Germline V gives CDR1 SEHNR, CDR2 FQNEAQ (reference sequence). The CDR3 loop is CASSLGSSYQETQYF. DNA of the CDR3: TGTGCCAGCAGCTTAGGATCTAGCTACCAAGAGACCCAGTACTTC. Using reference TRBV7-9 and TRBJ2-5 for the parts outside the CDR3, the full variable domain is DTGVSQNPRHKITKRGQNVTFRCDPISEHNRLYWYRQTLGQGPEFLTYFQNEAQLEKSRLLSDRFSAERPKGSFSTLEIQRTEQGDSAMYLCASSLGSSYQETQYFGPGTRLLVL.